This entry describes one T cell receptor (beta chain). What it binds is not known. This sample was taken from a study of beta chain features in type 1 diabetes. Study at large: Cells sorted and examined across all samples totaled 85 million to 130 million.

Study-level results: The study found that naive, central memory and Treg TCRB repertoires appeared more similar in patients than in healthy donors. For TCRB rearrangement, an influence of HLA type remained unresolved here.

Expressed TCRB transcripts were sequenced after all isolated RNA was converted to cDNA. TCRdb keeps only in-frame clones here, not all; method: immunoSEQ multiplex PCR. The top ten clones hold 0.02% to 0.025% of a sample with under 900,000 clones, roughly a sixth of them seen once. Naive, central memory, regulatory and stem cell-like memory cells within the CD4+ compartment were sorted using CD45RO/CCR7/CD25/CD127/CD95/CD27. The CDR3 runs to 16 residues. Trimming removed 3 bases at V and 4 bases at J, with 13 bases between. Germline V gives CDR1 LNHDA, CDR2 SQIVND (reference sequence). The receptor was isolated from a woman younger than 35 in good health. The V call is TRBV19, the J call TRBJ2-6; D is uncertain. Sequenced: naive CD4+ T cells from blood. The CDR3 loop is CASSMLQGSGANVLTF. In DNA, the CDR3 is TGTGCCAGTAGTATGCTACAAGGATCCGGGGCCAACGTCCTGACTTTC.